This TCR beta chain is drawn from a study of PD-1 blockade in mismatch repair-deficient tumors. This CDR3 has 14 amino acids. V was trimmed by 3 bases and J by 4 bases, leaving 10 bases between them. CDR1 SGHAT and CDR2 FQNNGV come from the germline V gene. The assay was immunoSEQ multiplex PCR, and TCRdb's table has in-frame clones only and misses some. The table includes just over 25,000 clones, roughly 84% detected once. The gene calls are TRBV11-2 and TRBJ2-1; D is possibly TRBD2 (6 bases). The source is an adult with mismatch repair-deficient cancer. Sequencing used PBMCs, obtained before pembrolizumab treatment. CDR3 residues: CASSLTRGYNEQFF. The CDR3, as DNA: TGTGCCAGCAGCTTGACTAGAGGATACAATGAGCAGTTCTTC. The entire variable domain, with the rest obtained from reference TRBV11-2 and TRBJ2-1, is as follows: EAGVAQSPRYKIIEKRQSVAFWCNPISGHATLYWYQQILGQGPKLLIQFQNNGVVDDSQLPKDRFSAERLKGVDSTLKIQPAKLEDSAVYLCASSLTRGYNEQFFGPGTRLTVL.